This TCR beta chain is drawn from a study of long-term antiretroviral therapy in people with HIV. General observations from the study: It was not possible to obtain data on ART adherence, viral resistance or therapy changes. Blood in the study was drawn between the mid-2000s and the late 2010s, possibly under older ART regimens, which may be less effective than current ones.

On this clone itself: Its target is not known.

For each donor, at least one pre-ART and at least two post-ART PBMC samples were available. The germline CDR1 and CDR2 sequences are SEHNR and FQNEAQ (reference sequence). Between the trimmed V and J ends, which lost 4 bases and 11 bases, there was a span of 23 bases. The CDR3 spans 15 residues. Running of the v3.0 immunoSEQ assay took place at survey level. TCRdb's table, derived via immunoSEQ multiplex PCR, lists solely in-frame clones and lacks some. The sample contains fewer than 40,000 clones, just under 80% of which appear only once. This TCR came from a woman in her forties or fifties with HIV. The chain recombines TRBV7-9 with TRBJ1-1; a weak D match, TRBD1 (6 bases). The material sequenced was unsorted PBMCs, taken 3.1 years after starting antiretroviral therapy. CDR3 coding DNA: TGTGCCAGCAGCTACCTCGGGACAACCTCGACGGGGGCTTTCTTT. This codes for CASSYLGTTSTGAFF.